Listed below are T cell receptor beta chains from one sample, sequenced in a study of identical twins. TCRdb fed the 5' RACE reads into MiXCR, producing one record per CDR3 protein. The sample holds a few hundred thousand distinct CDR3 sequences, about 9% seen once. The specimen was naive T cells sorted from blood. The receptor set was obtained from a woman in her forties or fifties in good health. The conserved cysteine and the conserved F or W are not part of the CDR3 here.

>TRBJ1-5|TRBV2
ASRQTTVGGNQPQH
>TRBJ2-3|TRBV20-1
SARDVGQGIPDTQY
>TRBJ1-4|TRBV29-1
SVSFSKGEKLF
>TRBJ2-5|TRBV24-1
ATSDSSGKGETQY
>TRBJ2-7|TRBV5-1
ASSSVAGYEQY
>TRBJ1-4|TRBV27
ASRNPGSEKLF
>TRBJ2-3|TRBV5-4
ASTPGGGPPPDTQY
>TRBJ2-1|TRBV20-1
SADPRTSGYNEQF
>TRBJ1-6|TRBV3-1
ASSQWGSSYNSPLH
>TRBJ2-2|TRBV3-1
ASSQPGLAHTGELF
>TRBJ2-1|TRBV5-1
ASSLAGSAGGPGNEQF
>TRBJ2-2|TRBV15
ATSELGGELF
>TRBJ1-1|TRBV7-8
ACSLGGGPLGTEAF
>TRBJ2-2|TRBV2
ASRGLRTGELF
>TRBJ1-2|TRBV19
ASSMMGAYGYT
>TRBJ2-1|TRBV12-3/TRBV12-4
AIRRNYNEQF
>TRBJ2-1|TRBV2
ASRIRGLAGDNEQF
>TRBJ1-1|TRBV5-8
ASRYRGDFGTEAF
>TRBJ1-2|TRBV18
ASSPLLREDGYT
>TRBJ2-3|TRBV20-1
SAVGQGRLDTQY
>TRBJ2-2|TRBV10-3
AISESYPGELF
>TRBJ2-5|TRBV11-3
ASSAALKGPDQETQY
>TRBJ2-1|TRBV29-1
SVGQGGYNEQF
>TRBJ2-1|TRBV4-2
ASSQDWSGSLGEQF
>TRBJ2-1|TRBV6-4
ASSDLRGLISYNEQF
>TRBJ2-1|TRBV7-8
ASRETPGSYNEQF
>TRBJ2-3|TRBV10-3
AILQGGTDTQY
>TRBJ1-2|TRBV20-1
SASVGGYGYT
>TRBJ2-5|TRBV5-1
ASTWRETQY
>TRBJ1-4|TRBV9
ASSVGPLMTGARGTNEKLF
>TRBJ2-7|TRBV5-1
ASNIDGSYEQY
>TRBJ2-7|TRBV7-2
ASSLLGTSGGQYEQY
>TRBJ2-1|TRBV20-1
SIWTRTFNEQF
>TRBJ2-1|TRBV20-1
SAIYNEQF
>TRBJ1-1|TRBV29-1
SVTGTGKEAF
>TRBJ2-6|TRBV20-1
SAWDRVSGANVLT
>TRBJ2-2|TRBV5-1
ASGTATIGELF
>TRBJ2-3|TRBV5-1
ASSLGGTDTQY
>TRBJ1-1|TRBV14
ASSPRPLVQVNTEAF
>TRBJ1-1|TRBV5-6
ASSLGSVTER
>TRBJ1-1|TRBV7-8
ASSYPSGGMNTEAF
>TRBJ2-5|TRBV7-9
ASSLSLIQETQY
>TRBJ2-6|TRBV5-4
ASSSTSGANVLT
>TRBJ2-5|TRBV27
ASTSLIWGETQY
>TRBJ2-5|TRBV7-8
ASSLVRPGQRRAGTQY
>TRBJ2-1|TRBV7-7
ASSLDGYPRSRKF
>TRBJ2-7|TRBV18
ASSPQQGSSYEQY
>TRBJ2-4|TRBV7-2
ASSLGLAQY
>TRBJ2-6|TRBV20-1
SADTFDSGANVLT
>TRBJ2-2|TRBV11-3
ASSYFTGELF
>TRBJ1-1|TRBV19
ASSMNTEAF
>TRBJ2-5|TRBV6-1
ASSERDRGLTETQY
>TRBJ2-7|TRBV28
ASSLSTALSGSSYEQY